A single sample gave rise to the 4 T cell receptor beta chains below, sequenced in a study of identical twins. Each CDR3 protein is one row after TCRdb ran MiXCR on the 5' RACE reads. Of 1.5 million to 2 million distinct CDR3 sequences in the sample, around a third were seen once. The sample was cord blood. These TCRs come from a newborn girl in good health.

This clonotype was found once. The chain carries TRBV9 and TRBJ2-1; TRBD2 agrees at 11 bases. The DNA end is more similar to TRBJ2-7, so the J call may be wrong. The CDR3 is 18 residues long. From germline, CDR1 is SGDLS and CDR2 YYNGEE. The CDR3 sequence is CASSVAISGGASCNEQYF. DNA of the CDR3: TGTGCCAGCAGCGTAGCCATTAGCGGGGGGGCCTCCTGCAATGAGCAGTACTTC.

The genes are TRBV20-1 and TRBJ2-1; TRBD2 might be the D (6 bases). This CDR3 contains 13 residues. V lost 1 base and J lost 5, with 9 bases in between. Germline V gives CDR1 DFQATT, CDR2 SNEGSKA (reference sequence). The CDR3 region is CSARVGGDNEQFF. CDR3 sequence (DNA): TGCAGTGCTAGAGTGGGCGGGGACAATGAGCAGTTCTTC.

A few counts support this clonotype. J is TRBJ1-4 and V is TRBV18; TRBD1 is a possible D gene (6 bases). The CDR3 runs 15 residues. The germline gives CDR1 KGHSH, CDR2 LQKENI. Trimming took off 3 bases at V and 3 bases at J, with 11 bases between the two ends. The chain's CDR3 is CASSPLQGPNEKLFF. DNA for the CDR3: TGTGCCAGCTCACCCTTACAGGGACCTAATGAAAAACTGTTTTTT.

This chain joins TRBV29-1 and TRBJ1-5; 8 bases agree with TRBD1. This CDR3 is 12 amino acids long. V shed 4 bases and J 6 bases; nucleotides not matched to a gene: 2. CDR1 is SQVTM and CDR2 is ANQGSEA in the germline V gene. The CDR3 region has the DNA TGCAGCGTTGGAGACAGGGGTCAGCCCCAGCATTTT. This gives the protein CSVGDRGQPQHF.